This T cell receptor (beta chain) was profiled in a study of blood T cells in healthy people across ages (dated by TCRdb to the mid-2010s). Broadly, across the study: In model experiments, template switching captured roughly one uniquely barcoded TCR beta cDNA molecule for every two T cells. The donors were split into four age groups: young (average 16 years), middle-aged (around 40), aged (more than 60) and long-lived (over 75). To track age-related changes in TCR beta repertoire diversity, the study relied on deep sequencing normalized with unique cDNA molecular identifiers. For two donors (one aged 18 to 29 and one aged 80 or older), the study analyzed two additional independent replicas of 1 million unique cDNA reads from the same blood draw. To avoid experimental bias, donors of different ages were distributed randomly across sequencing lanes.

To note about this clonotype: The clone's antigen remains unknown. Base qualities are not recorded, but no much larger clone differs from it by a single base.

Spanning cysteine to phenylalanine, the CDR3 consists of 13 amino acids. Of the read, only the CDR3 DNA is kept; its 39 bases are in frame from base 1. V drops 1 base and J drops 11 bases, leaving 14 bases in between. Taken from the germline V gene (reference sequence), the CDR1 and CDR2 loops are LNHNV and YYDKDF. Library preparation used 5' RACE. Sequencing instrument: Illumina HiSeq 2500. A second PCR of 7 to 11 cycles was performed with a sample-barcoded 5' primer and a J-beta primer mix. A unique molecular identifier was introduced onto each TCR beta cDNA molecule by a template-switch 5' adaptor carrying 12 random nucleotides. Each sample yielded at least 3 million CDR3-containing paired-end reads. The Mint cDNA synthesis kit, primed by a TRBC-specific oligonucleotide, was used to synthesize first-strand cDNA from all RNA. Following uracil-DNA glycosylase treatment, all cDNA underwent a first 18-cycle PCR with the universal primers M1SS and BC2_uni_R. In the paper's pipeline: For normalization, 1 million high-quality reads were randomly selected from each sample, with every read carrying a distinct molecular identifier. Instead of being binned into consensus sequences, reads with shared molecular identifiers were discarded. CDR3 identification, clonotype clustering and error correction used MiTCR with a Q25 quality threshold and the strictest error-elimination algorithm. A nonparametric unseen species model with Euler transformation was used to estimate a lower bound on total TCR beta diversity. TCRdb trimmed the raw reads at Q25, called clones with MiXCR and kept productive beta chains. CDR3 protein sequences are deduplicated, and each keeps its most common genes and DNA. The V and J calls were not made by the authors but by TCRdb's processing. The table for this sample lists about 650,000 distinct CDR3 sequences; more than 45% of them were counted only once. The leading ten clones occupy approximately 13% of the sample.

What the authors observed across the whole study: Compared with the aged group, more naive CD4+ T cells, fewer expanded clones and increased TCR diversity were shown by the long-lived group, suggesting age selection. Estimates of total diversity based on one million sequenced T cells were considered lower bounds and underestimates. Because profiling used bulk unsorted PBMCs, naive and antigen-experienced compartments could not be compared conclusively. There was a strong correlation between observed TCR beta diversity and the percentage of naive T cells measured by flow cytometry. Donor CMV infection status was unknown, potentially confounding age-related changes in expanded clonotypes. Observed TCR beta diversity per million T cells fell roughly linearly with age, and a significant reduction was already apparent by age about 43.

Donors were 39 systemically healthy Caucasian individuals from Russia aged roughly 6 to 90 years. About 10 milliliters of peripheral blood were drawn from each donor into EDTA-treated Vacutainer tubes. Ficoll-Paque density-gradient centrifugation was used to isolate PBMCs, with at least 7 million per sample. Total RNA, at least 6 micrograms per sample, was extracted from PBMCs with Trizol reagent. For every donor, an aliquot of PBMCs went through flow cytometry to measure the percentages of naive CD45RAhigh/CD27high T cells. The chain is assembled from TRBV15 and TRBJ2-5, with a tentative D gene TRBD1 over 6 matching bases. Specimen: blood. The TCR comes from a woman over 75 in good health. The nucleotide sequence is given as TGTGCCACCAGCAGAGGGGACACCCTGGAGCAGTACTTC. This sequence encodes CATSRGDTLEQYF.